This record concerns one T cell receptor (beta chain) sequence. The antigen remains undetermined. The study isolated at least 6.5 million PBMCs from each sample. The total RNA that was extracted per sample amounted to at least 5.5 micrograms. With 5 bases removed from V and 3 bases from J, the gap between germline ends came to 18 bases. Germline V CDR1 and CDR2: SEHNR, FQNEAQ (reference sequence). The CDR3 contains 16 residues. Next came a second PCR, run for roughly 7 to 12 cycles, which used a sample-barcoded 5' primer along with a J-beta primer mix. TCRdb ran MiXCR on the 5' RACE reads and lists one entry per CDR3 protein. The sample yields fewer than 2 million distinct CDR3 sequences, more than 35% seen once. This record belongs to a study of blood T cells in healthy people across ages. On the study more broadly: Capture by template switching was about one barcoded beta molecule per two T cells.

The study, taken as a whole, reports: Roughly linearly, TCR beta diversity per million T cells fell as age increased.

Specimen: blood. The chain has TRBV7-9 and TRBJ2-3, with D possibly being TRBD1 or TRBD2 (5 bases each). The source is a human donor in good health. CDR3 sequence reads: CASSPLVLGETDTQYF. The CDR3 nucleotides are TGTGCCAGCAGCCCCCTAGTGTTAGGGGAGACAGATACGCAGTATTTT.